This TCR beta chain was sequenced in a study of early T cells in non-severe SARS-CoV-2 infection. Study-level information: Alpha and beta chains were unpaired, from unsorted whole-blood bulk RNA. Study-wide results and caveats: Using VDJdb, the matching emphasized anti-spike CD8 responses while missing private and CD4 specificities.

Details on this clonotype: Its cognate antigen is unknown.

Individual cDNA molecules received unique molecular identifiers during library preparation. Each CDR3 protein gets one entry after TCRdb re-called the 5' RACE reads with MiXCR. The sample holds over 60,000 distinct CDR3 sequences; around 13% are singletons and the top ten take about 4%. V shed 0 bases, J shed 0 bases, and the junction held 21 bases outside the gene matches. CDR1 and CDR2 from the germline V gene are SGHTS and YDEGEE. The CDR3 covers 22 residues. This clonotype originated in an adult who was a healthcare worker with PCR-confirmed SARS-CoV-2 infection or an uninfected control (not recorded which). The chain joins TRBV5-8 to TRBJ2-4; 7 bases map to TRBD1. The sequencing sample was made of whole blood. CDR3 in amino acids: CASSLEGLRGGVLSIAKNIQYF. CDR3 coding DNA: TGTGCCAGCAGCTTGGAGGGTCTGCGAGGGGGCGTCCTTTCTATAGCCAAAAACATTCAGTACTTC.